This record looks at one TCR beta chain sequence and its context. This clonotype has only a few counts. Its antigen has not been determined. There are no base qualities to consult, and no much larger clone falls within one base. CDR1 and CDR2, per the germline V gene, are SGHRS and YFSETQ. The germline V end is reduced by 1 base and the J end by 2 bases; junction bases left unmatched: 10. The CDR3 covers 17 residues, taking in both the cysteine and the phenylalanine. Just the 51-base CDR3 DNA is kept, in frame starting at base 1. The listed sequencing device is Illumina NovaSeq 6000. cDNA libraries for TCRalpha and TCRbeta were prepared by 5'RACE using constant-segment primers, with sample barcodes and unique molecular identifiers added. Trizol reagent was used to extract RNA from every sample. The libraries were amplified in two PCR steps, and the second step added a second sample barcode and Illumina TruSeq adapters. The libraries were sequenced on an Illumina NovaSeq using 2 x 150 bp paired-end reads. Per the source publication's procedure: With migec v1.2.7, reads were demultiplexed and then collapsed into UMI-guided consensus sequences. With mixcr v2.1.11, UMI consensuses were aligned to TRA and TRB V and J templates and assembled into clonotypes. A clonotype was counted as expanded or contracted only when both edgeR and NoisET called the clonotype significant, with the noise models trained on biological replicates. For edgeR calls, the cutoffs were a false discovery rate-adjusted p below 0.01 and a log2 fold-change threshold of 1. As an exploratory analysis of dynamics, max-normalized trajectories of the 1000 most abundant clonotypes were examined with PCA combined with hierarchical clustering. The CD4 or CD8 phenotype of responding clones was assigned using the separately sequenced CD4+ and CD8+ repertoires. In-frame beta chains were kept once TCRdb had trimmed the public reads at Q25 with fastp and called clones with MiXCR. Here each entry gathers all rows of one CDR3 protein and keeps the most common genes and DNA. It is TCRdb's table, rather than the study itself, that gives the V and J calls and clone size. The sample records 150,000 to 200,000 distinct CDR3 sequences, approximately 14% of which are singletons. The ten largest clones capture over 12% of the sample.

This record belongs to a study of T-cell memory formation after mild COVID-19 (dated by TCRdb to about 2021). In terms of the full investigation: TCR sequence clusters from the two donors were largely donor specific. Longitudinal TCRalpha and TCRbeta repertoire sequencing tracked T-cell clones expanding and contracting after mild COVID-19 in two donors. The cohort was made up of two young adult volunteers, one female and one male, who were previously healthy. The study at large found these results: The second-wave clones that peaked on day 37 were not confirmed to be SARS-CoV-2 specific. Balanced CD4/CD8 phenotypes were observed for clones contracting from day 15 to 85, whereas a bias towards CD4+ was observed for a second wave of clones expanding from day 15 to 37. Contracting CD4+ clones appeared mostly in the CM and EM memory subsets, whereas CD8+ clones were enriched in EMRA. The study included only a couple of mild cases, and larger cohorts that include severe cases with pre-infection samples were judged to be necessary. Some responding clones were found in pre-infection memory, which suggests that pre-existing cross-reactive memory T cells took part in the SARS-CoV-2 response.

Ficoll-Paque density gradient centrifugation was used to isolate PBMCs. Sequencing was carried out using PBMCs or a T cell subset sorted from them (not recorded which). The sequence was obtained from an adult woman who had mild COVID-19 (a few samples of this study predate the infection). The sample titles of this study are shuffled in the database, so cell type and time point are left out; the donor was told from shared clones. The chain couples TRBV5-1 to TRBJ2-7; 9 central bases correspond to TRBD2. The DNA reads TGCGCCAGCAGCTTGCAGCTTAGCGGGGGCACTCCCTACGAGCAGTACTTC. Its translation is CASSLQLSGGTPYEQYF.